Presented here are 30 T cell receptor beta chains from one specimen sequenced in a study of blood T cell repertoires in COVID-19. Only in-frame clones appear in the TCRdb table, and some are missing; sequencing was by immunoSEQ multiplex PCR. The sample includes around 78,000 clones, about three quarters seen only once; the top ten take 9.5% to 10%. Sequencing was carried out using peripheral blood. These TCRs come from a human donor in a cohort sampled during active COVID-19.

This chain connects TRBV7-9 to TRBJ2-7, with D possibly matching TRBD2 (6 bases). The CDR3 is 13 amino acids. V shed 4 bases and J shed 0 bases, with 7 bases lying between them. CDR1 SEHNR and CDR2 FQNEAQ come from the germline V gene (reference sequence). CDR3 DNA sequence: TGTGCCAGCAGCTGGGACTTCTCCTACGAGCAGTACTTC. This gives the protein CASSWDFSYEQYF. The full variable domain, with the rest looked up from reference TRBV7-9 and TRBJ2-7, is DTGVSQNPRHKITKRGQNVTFRCDPISEHNRLYWYRQTLGQGPEFLTYFQNEAQLEKSRLLSDRFSAERPKGSFSTLEIQRTEQGDSAMYLCASSWDFSYEQYFGPGTRLTVT.

This clone appeared once. This chain uses TRBV19 with TRBJ1-1; D is perhaps TRBD1 (6 bases). The CDR3 consists of 13 residues. The V end was cut by 7 bases, the J end by 6 bases, with 15 bases between. Looked up from germline, CDR1 is LNHDA and CDR2 is SQIVND (reference sequence). The CDR3 region has the DNA TGTGCCAGTACCCCGTTGGGACAAGCTGAAGCTTTCTTT. This encodes CASTPLGQAEAFF. The entire variable domain, with the rest obtained from reference TRBV19 and TRBJ1-1, is as follows: DGGITQSPKYLFRKEGQNVTLSCEQNLNHDAMYWYRQDPGQGLRLIYYSQIVNDFQKGDIAEGYSVSREKKESFPLTVTSAQKNPTAFYLCASTPLGQAEAFFGQGTRLTVV.

The gene calls are TRBV5-1 and TRBJ2-1, with D possibly TRBD1 on 6 matching bases. The V gene lost 0 bases and the J gene lost 0 bases, with 7 bases spanning the gap. CDR3 length equals 15 residues. The germline gives CDR1 SGHRS, CDR2 YFSETQ. The CDR3 bases are TGCGCCAGCAGCTTGGTAGGGGGCTCCTACAATGAGCAGTTCTTC. Amino acids: CASSLVGGSYNEQFF. The full variable domain, with the rest looked up from reference TRBV5-1 and TRBJ2-1, is KAGVTQTPRYLIKTRGQQVTLSCSPISGHRSVSWYQQTPGQGLQFLFEYFSETQRNKGNFPGRFSGRQFSNSRSEMNVSTLELGDSALYLCASSLVGGSYNEQFFGPGTRLTVL.

The rearrangement joins TRBV5-1 to TRBJ2-2, with D possibly being TRBD1 (6 bases). Germline V gene data show CDR1 as SGHRS and CDR2 as YFSETQ. This CDR3 is 16 amino acids long. Trimming left V 4 bases short and J 0 bases short, with 13 bases between. DNA for the CDR3: TGCGCCAGCAGCACCGGGACAAGCGCGAACACCGGGGAGCTGTTTTTT. Translating it yields CASSTGTSANTGELFF.

In regard to this clone: The identical CDR3 is also encoded by other nucleotide sequences in the sample. The chain combines TRBV2 with TRBJ1-5; weak D call: TRBD1 (5 bases). The CDR3 runs to 13 residues. Germline V gene sequence: CDR1 SNHLY, CDR2 FYNNEI. V lost 7 bases and J 2 bases, leaving 9 bases between the germline ends. CDR3 coding DNA: TGTGCCAGCACGGGGGGAGGCAATCAGCCCCAGCATTTT. As protein: CASTGGGNQPQHF.

The J gene is TRBJ2-5, the V gene TRBV30; 9 bases are a match to TRBD1. This CDR3 contains 14 residues. Germline V gene lookup returns CDR1 GTSNPN and CDR2 SVGIG (reference sequence). J was trimmed by 10 bases and V by 5 bases; bases with no gene match: 14. CDR3 protein: CAWGQTGGGRSQYF. The CDR3 bases are TGTGCCTGGGGGCAGACAGGGGGTGGTAGGAGCCAGTACTTC.

This clone has just a few counts. The chain links TRBV6-5 to TRBJ1-2, with a possible D match to TRBD1 (6 bases). Trimming took off 8 bases at V and 8 bases at J, with 18 bases between the two ends. This CDR3 region has 13 residues. CDR1 and CDR2 from the germline V gene are MNHEY and SVGAGI. CDR3 amino acids: CASFKAQGNGYTF. The CDR3 nucleotides are TGTGCCAGCTTTAAAGCACAGGGAAACGGCTACACCTTC.

The V and J genes are TRBV3-1 (or the pseudogene TRBV3-2) and TRBJ2-1, with TRBD2 matching 14 bases. V trimming: 4 bases; J trimming: 6 bases; junction bases outside the gene matches: 5. CDR1 and CDR2 from the germline V gene are LGHDT and YNNKEL (reference sequence). CDR3 length: 16 amino acids. The CDR3 loop reads CASSPRTSGGSNEQFF. Here the CDR3 DNA reads TGTGCCAGCAGCCCGAGGACTAGCGGGGGGAGCAATGAGCAGTTCTTC.

The chain couples TRBV7-9 to TRBJ2-1, with D unresolved. Trimming left V 0 bases short and J 3 bases short, with 6 bases between. In germline, CDR1 is SEHNR, CDR2 FQNEAQ (reference sequence). The CDR3 loop spans 14 amino acids. The CDR3, as DNA: TGTGCCAGCAGCTTAGCTAGCCTCTACAATGAGCAGTTCTTC. This sequence encodes CASSLASLYNEQFF.

This clone appeared a few times. The V gene is TRBV19, the J gene TRBJ1-3; TRBD1 is a possible D gene (5 bases). Trimming took off 3 bases at V and 4 bases at J, with 13 bases between the two ends. CDR3 length: 15 amino acids. The germline V gene encodes CDR1 LNHDA and CDR2 SQIVND (reference sequence). DNA of the CDR3: TGTGCCAGTAGTATGGCGGACATCGTAGGAAACACCATATATTTT. Its translation: CASSMADIVGNTIYF. The entire variable domain, with the rest obtained from reference TRBV19 and TRBJ1-3, is as follows: DGGITQSPKYLFRKEGQNVTLSCEQNLNHDAMYWYRQDPGQGLRLIYYSQIVNDFQKGDIAEGYSVSREKKESFPLTVTSAQKNPTAFYLCASSMADIVGNTIYFGEGSWLTVV.

The chain uses TRBV3-1 (or the pseudogene TRBV3-2) and TRBJ2-7; D is perhaps TRBD1 (5 bases). V gave up 4 bases and J gave up 4 bases, with 14 bases separating them. CDR1 and CDR2 (germline): LGHDT, YNNKEL (reference sequence). This CDR3 is built from 14 residues. CDR3 protein: CASSPQTVSYEQYF. The CDR3 coding sequence is TGTGCCAGCAGCCCCCAGACAGTTTCTTACGAGCAGTACTTC.

J is TRBJ1-1 and V is TRBV7-6, with D possibly TRBD1 on 5 matching bases. Germline V lookup: CDR1 SGHVS, CDR2 FNYEAQ. This CDR3 has 14 residues. Trimming removed 6 bases at V and 6 bases at J, with 17 bases between. The CDR3 bases are TGTGCCAGCAGTTCCGTAGCAGGGCCTTCTGAAGCTTTCTTT. It yields the protein CASSSVAGPSEAFF.

The chain recombines TRBV12-3 or TRBV12-4 with TRBJ2-7; D is undetermined. The CDR3 totals 13 residues. The V gene lost 3 bases and the J gene lost 0 bases, with 6 bases spanning the gap. CDR3 DNA: TGTGCCAGCAGTTTCGGTAGCTCCTACGAGCAGTACTTC. Translation: CASSFGSSYEQYF.

V usage is TRBV28 and J usage is TRBJ1-6; no firm D call. The CDR3 runs to 12 residues. V was clipped by 5 bases and J by 4 bases, with 3 bases between them. Germline V gene lookup returns CDR1 MDHEN and CDR2 SYDVKM. Here the CDR3 DNA reads TGTGCCAGCAGTCGGTATAATTCACCCCTCCACTTT. As protein: CASSRYNSPLHF.

Here the CDR3 reads CASSQDGGADEKLFF. Written as DNA, the CDR3 is TGTGCCAGCAGCCAAGATGGGGGGGCGGATGAAAAACTGTTTTTT. The chain employs TRBV4-2 and TRBJ1-4; D perhaps matches TRBD1 (6 bases). CDR3 length: 15 amino acids. V shed 0 bases and J shed 6 bases, with 11 bases lying between them. Germline CDR1 LGHNA, CDR2 YNFKEQ.

The chain joins TRBV6-5 to TRBJ1-3; no clear D gene. Germline CDR1 reads MNHEY; CDR2 reads SVGAGI. The CDR3 length is 15 residues. Trimming took off 0 bases at V and 4 bases at J, with 10 bases between the two ends. CDR3: CASSYSRASGNTIYF. DNA for the CDR3: TGTGCCAGCAGTTACTCGAGGGCCAGCGGAAACACCATATATTTT.

V usage is TRBV4-3 and J usage is TRBJ2-7; TRBD1 aligns across 8 bases. Germline CDR1 reads LGHNA; CDR2 reads YSLEER. This CDR3 comprises 15 residues. V dropped 1 base and J dropped 3; count of bases not matched to a gene: 5. As DNA, the CDR3 is TGCGCCAGCAGCCAAGGTCCCGGGACAGGCTACGAGCAGTACTTC. Protein: CASSQGPGTGYEQYF.

This clone was picked up a small number of times. The chain combines TRBV2 with TRBJ2-7; the match to TRBD1 covers 8 bases. After removal of 5 bases from V and 3 bases from J, the junction contained 3 bases not matched to a gene. Germline lookup yields CDR1 SNHLY and CDR2 FYNNEI. This CDR3 spans 13 amino acids. CDR3 protein: CASSSTGVYEQYF. CDR3 sequence (DNA): TGTGCCAGCAGTTCGACAGGGGTCTACGAGCAGTACTTC. The full variable domain, in which reference TRBV2 and TRBJ2-7 provide the parts outside the CDR3, is EPEVTQTPSHQVTQMGQEVILRCVPISNHLYFYWYRQILGQKVEFLVSFYNNEISEKSEIFDDQFSVERPDGSNFTLKIRSTKLEDSAMYFCASSSTGVYEQYFGPGTRLTVT.

The V gene is TRBV6-4, the J gene TRBJ2-7; D gene uncertain. The CDR3 runs 10 residues. Trimming cost V 6 bases and J 6 bases, with 6 bases left between them. From germline, CDR1 is MRHNA and CDR2 SNTAGT. Written as DNA, the CDR3 is TGTGCCAGCAGCCGTTCCGAGCAGTACTTC. Translated, it gives CASSRSEQYF.

The chain couples TRBV5-1 to TRBJ1-2, with D perhaps matching TRBD1 (6 bases). The CDR3 totals 14 residues. V was trimmed by 1 base and J by 4 bases, leaving 11 bases between them. Germline CDR1 and CDR2: SGHRS and YFSETQ. CDR3 bases: TGCGCCAGCAGCTTGTTCCAAGGGGGCTATGGCTACACCTTC. It encodes CASSLFQGGYGYTF.

The chain combines TRBV18 with TRBJ2-6, with no clear D. CDR1 is KGHSH, CDR2 LQKENI, per germline. V lost 1 base and J 0 bases, leaving 7 bases between the germline ends. The CDR3 contains 16 residues. Here the CDR3 DNA reads TGTGCCAGCTCACCACGGCAGGCCTCTGGGGCCAACGTCCTGACTTTC. Protein sequence: CASSPRQASGANVLTF.

The DNA for the CDR3 is TGTGCCAGCAGCTTAAGGCGGAGTTATGGCTACACCTTC. As protein: CASSLRRSYGYTF. V and J are TRBV7-8 and TRBJ1-2; D unclear. Deletions cut 2 bases from V and 5 bases from J, with 9 bases between. The CDR3 is 13 amino acids. From germline, CDR1 is SGHVS and CDR2 FQNEAQ.

Written as DNA, the CDR3 is TGTGCCAGTAGTCAGGGACTAGCTGGAGAGACCCAGTACTTC. As protein: CASSQGLAGETQYF. The chain joins TRBV19 to TRBJ2-5; 9 nucleotides line up with TRBD2. CDR1 and CDR2 from the germline V gene are LNHDA and SQIVND (reference sequence). The CDR3 is 14 amino acids. Unmatched junction bases numbered 5, after V lost 5 bases and J lost 4 bases. Filled out from reference TRBV19 and TRBJ2-5, the complete variable domain reads DGGITQSPKYLFRKEGQNVTLSCEQNLNHDAMYWYRQDPGQGLRLIYYSQIVNDFQKGDIAEGYSVSREKKESFPLTVTSAQKNPTAFYLCASSQGLAGETQYFGPGTRLLVL.

The chain employs TRBV19 and TRBJ1-1; TRBD1 matches at 8 bases. CDR3 size: 15 residues. Per germline, CDR1 LNHDA and CDR2 SQIVND (reference sequence). Losses at the gene ends were 5 bases for V and 1 base for J; bases not matched to a gene: 6. Here the CDR3 reads CASSAGQGQNTEAFF. As DNA, the CDR3 is TGTGCCAGTAGTGCAGGACAGGGTCAGAACACTGAAGCTTTCTTT.

The chain combines TRBV30 with TRBJ2-4; D ambiguous. The CDR3 runs to 14 residues. Germline CDR1 and CDR2: GTSNPN and SVGIG (reference sequence). V lost 0 bases and J lost 6, with 12 bases in between. This CDR3 reads CAWSVSPLSNIQYF. The CDR3 coding sequence is TGTGCCTGGAGTGTTAGCCCCCTGTCAAACATTCAGTACTTC.

The chain employs TRBV15 and TRBJ2-7, with D perhaps TRBD2 (6 bases). CDR1 is LNHNV, CDR2 YYDKDF, per germline (reference sequence). This CDR3 spans 16 amino acids. V lost 1 base to trimming and J lost 2 bases, with 15 bases between them. Here the CDR3 DNA reads TGTGCCACCAGCAGAGCTCGGACCCGGGGGACCTACGAGCAGTACTTC. This translates into CATSRARTRGTYEQYF.

This rearrangement joins TRBV27 to TRBJ2-7, with 10 bases fitting TRBD2. CDR3 length: 18 residues. Germline CDR1 is MNHEY and CDR2 is SMNVEV (reference sequence). V was clipped by 7 bases and J by 0 bases; unmatched bases: 15. The CDR3 loop reads CASTSPRTSGYSSYEQYF. DNA of the CDR3: TGTGCCAGCACCTCACCCCGGACTAGCGGATACAGCTCCTACGAGCAGTACTTC.

The chain couples TRBV5-1 to TRBJ2-2; 13 nucleotides line up with TRBD2. There are 16 residues in the CDR3. Trimming cost V 0 bases and J 7 bases; bases outside gene matches: 3. CDR1 is SGHRS and CDR2 is YFSETQ in the germline V gene. The CDR3 reads CASSLGTSGGLGELFF. As DNA, the CDR3 is TGCGCCAGCAGCTTGGGGACTAGCGGGGGCCTCGGGGAGCTGTTTTTT.

The count of this clone is one. The chain links TRBV6-6 to TRBJ1-6; 8 positions agree with TRBD1. The CDR3 spans 15 residues. Germline loops: CDR1 MNHNY, CDR2 SVGAGI (reference sequence). V shed 7 bases, J shed 10 bases, and the junction held 12 bases outside the gene matches. Here the CDR3 DNA reads TGTGCCAGCAACTCCTTATCCAGGGGGCGATCACCCCTCCACTTT. Translating gives CASNSLSRGRSPLHF.

This sequence joins TRBV2 and TRBJ1-1, with D maybe TRBD1 (5 bases). The V and J ends lost 6 bases and 1 base respectively, with 18 bases between them. In germline, CDR1 is SNHLY, CDR2 FYNNEI. The CDR3 is made up of 16 amino acids. CDR3 amino acids: CASRKERLRENTEAFF. CDR3 coding DNA: TGTGCCAGCAGGAAGGAGAGACTCAGGGAGAACACTGAAGCTTTCTTT.